The rows below give T cell receptor beta chains drawn from one sample of a study of blood T cell repertoires in COVID-19. Libraries were prepared by immunoSEQ multiplex PCR; TCRdb keeps only in-frame clonotypes and omits some of them. The sample consists of about 130,000 clones, around 88% of them appearing once. The sample consisted of peripheral blood. The receptor source for this set is a man in his fifties or sixties with acute or convalescent COVID-19. The CDR3 runs from the conserved cysteine through the conserved F or W. The D gene is left open where the match is weak. Size is stated for part of the rows, as once, few or many counts, or as a class when the clone is expanded.

>TRBV6-2/TRBV6-3|.|.|TRBJ2-1
TGTGCCAGCAGTTACGTGGGGCTAACAAATGAGCAGTTCTTC
CASSYVGLTNEQFF
>TRBV2|.|.|TRBJ1-1
TGTGCCAGCAGGATACAGGGAGTGAACACTGAAGCTTTCTTT
CASRIQGVNTEAFF
>TRBV7-6|.|.|TRBJ2-3
TGTGCCAGCAGCTTATCCACCGGTCTTACAGATACGCAGTATTTT
CASSLSTGLTDTQYF
>TRBV6-5|TRBD1|.|TRBJ2-7
TGTGCCAGCAGCACCCGGGACAGGGCCTACGAGCAGTACTTC
CASSTRDRAYEQYF
>TRBV6-5|TRBD2|.|TRBJ2-1
TGTGCCAGCACCGTACTAGCGGGATACCCCGATGAGCAGTTCTTC
CASTVLAGYPDEQFF
>TRBV28|.|.|TRBJ1-2
TGTGCCTCGGACTGGTGGACCTTC
CASDWWTF
>TRBV7-2|.|.|TRBJ1-1
TGTGCCAGCGGCAGGTTCATGAACACTGAAGCTTTCTTT
CASGRFMNTEAFF
>TRBV6-5|TRBD1|once|TRBJ2-1
TGTGCCAGCAGTATCGACAGGGGAGGCTACAATGAGCAGTTCTTC
CASSIDRGGYNEQFF
>TRBV2|TRBD1|.|TRBJ2-2
TGTGCCAGCAACACCGGCAGGGGGCGGGGTGGCACCGGGGAGCTGTTTTTT
CASNTGRGRGGTGELFF
>TRBV5-1|.|.|TRBJ1-2
TGCGCCAGCCGTAACGCAGGGGCCTATGGCTACACCTTC
CASRNAGAYGYTF
>TRBV14|.|once|TRBJ1-1
TGTGCCAGCAGCCAGGGACTGTGGGACACTGAAGCTTTCTTT
CASSQGLWDTEAFF
>TRBV2|TRBD1|.|TRBJ1-5
TGTGCCAGCAGTCCGACAGGGGCGAATCAGCCCCAGCATTTT
CASSPTGANQPQHF
>TRBV7-9|TRBD2|.|TRBJ2-6
TGTGCCAGCAGCATTAGTGGGCTAGCGGGGTTCTCTGGGGCCAACGTCCTGACTTTC
CASSISGLAGFSGANVLTF
>TRBV28|.|.|TRBJ1-2
TGTGCCAGCAGTTCGGTCGCTTACAGGAGCGTCCGGGGCTACACCTTC
CASSSVAYRSVRGYTF
>TRBV28|.|once|TRBJ1-4
TGTGCCAGCAGGCAGGGAGGGGATGAAAAACTGTTTTTT
CASRQGGDEKLFF
>TRBV7-2|TRBD2|.|TRBJ2-7
TGTGCCAGCAGCGTCACTAGCGGGAGTCGGGAGCAGTACTTC
CASSVTSGSREQYF
>TRBV28|.|.|TRBJ2-3
TGTGCCAGCAGTTTAATTAGGGGGACAGATACGCAGTATTTT
CASSLIRGTDTQYF
>TRBV5-8|.|few|TRBJ1-4
TGTGCCAGCAGCTCCGGCCTATCGGGGGGAAAACTGTTTTTT
CASSSGLSGGKLFF
>TRBV7-2|.|.|TRBJ2-1
TGTGCCAGCAGCCCTCAGATGGCGGCACTCTCCTACAATGAGCAGTTCTTC
CASSPQMAALSYNEQFF
>TRBV5-8|.|.|TRBJ1-5
TGTGCCAGCAGCTTGCGCGGAGCTTTTCAGCCCCAGCATTTT
CASSLRGAFQPQHF
>TRBV5-1|TRBD1|.|TRBJ2-5
TGCGCCAGCAGCTCTGGGACAGGGCCCCCGAGTCAAGAGACCCAGTACTTC
CASSSGTGPPSQETQYF
>TRBV7-9|.|.|TRBJ1-3
TGTGCCAGCAGCCCCCCACTAATTTCTGGCTCTGGAAACACCATATATTTT
CASSPPLISGSGNTIYF
>TRBV5-6|TRBD1|once|TRBJ1-4
TGTGCCAGCACCTTTGACCTCGGACAGGATGAAAAACTGTTTTTT
CASTFDLGQDEKLFF